Below, 11 T cell receptor beta chains from the same sample are listed, as sequenced in a study of a mutant IDH1 vaccine in newly diagnosed glioma. The time point here: week 11, during vaccination. Doses consisted of 300 ug of mutant IDH1 20-mer peptide each, paired with topical imiquimod. These receptors' antigens are unknown. Sequenced by immunoSEQ multiplex PCR; TCRdb stores in-frame clones only, minus some. The data contain around 62,000 clones, over 75% of them singletons. The input for sequencing was PBMCs, taken from a glioma patient whose treatment included an IDH1 peptide vaccine. The receptors originated from a man in his forties with glioma.

The chain links TRBV5-6 to TRBJ1-1; D uncertain. The V gene lost 1 base and the J gene lost 3 bases, with 10 bases spanning the gap. Germline lookup yields CDR1 SGHDT and CDR2 YYEEEE. The CDR3 runs 14 residues. The CDR3: CASSLPGRDTEAFF. The CDR3 bases are TGTGCCAGCAGCTTGCCGGGTCGGGACACTGAAGCTTTCTTT.

This sequence joins TRBV9 and TRBJ2-7; D gene ambiguous. V shed 0 bases and J shed 2 bases, with 9 bases lying between them. The CDR3 is 14 amino acids. Germline assignment: CDR1 SGDLS and CDR2 YYNGEE. CDR3: CASSVEVGTYEQYF. The DNA for the CDR3 is TGTGCCAGCAGCGTAGAGGTAGGAACCTACGAGCAGTACTTC.

This chain uses TRBV28 with TRBJ1-2; no reliable D call. V lost 5 bases and J lost 7, with 8 bases in between. This CDR3 has 11 residues. CDR1 MDHEN and CDR2 SYDVKM come from the germline V gene. For the CDR3, the DNA is TGTGCCAGCAGTAACCCCGTTGGCTACACCTTC. Residues: CASSNPVGYTF.

This clone was seen a handful of times. This sequence joins TRBV6-1 and TRBJ2-3; 11 positions match TRBD1. The V gene's germline CDR1 is MNHNS and CDR2 SASEGT. J gave up 4 bases and V 1 base, and 1 base lay outside the gene matches. The CDR3 extends over 15 amino acids. As DNA, the CDR3 is TGTGCCAGCAGTGAAGGGACAGGGGGCGCAGATACGCAGTATTTT. This sequence encodes CASSEGTGGADTQYF.

V and J are TRBV6-1 and TRBJ1-6; no clear D. Germline V gene data show CDR1 as MNHNS and CDR2 as SASEGT. This CDR3 comprises 13 residues. V lost 2 bases, J lost 14 bases, and 13 bases lay in between. The CDR3 nucleotides are TGTGCCAGCAGTGAAAGTCCCGCGGCCACCCTCCACTTT. Translated: CASSESPAATLHF.

This chain connects TRBV10-3 to TRBJ2-3, with 8 bases aligning to TRBD2. J was trimmed by 0 bases and V by 2 bases; bases with no gene match: 10. This CDR3 spans 18 amino acids. Per the germline V gene, CDR1 is ENHRY and CDR2 is SYGVKD. The CDR3 sequence is CAISEAALAVLSTDTQYF. CDR3 in DNA: TGTGCCATCAGTGAGGCTGCACTAGCGGTCCTTAGCACAGATACGCAGTATTTT.

This rearrangement joins TRBV11-2 to TRBJ2-2; 7 bases line up with TRBD1. Germline CDR1 is SGHAT and CDR2 is FQNNGV. This CDR3 is 14 amino acids long. J was trimmed by 0 bases and V by 9 bases; bases with no gene match: 4. The CDR3 bases are TGTGCCAGTAGGACAGGAGCGAACACCGGGGAGCTGTTTTTT. Protein sequence: CASRTGANTGELFF.

The chain links TRBV19 to TRBJ1-5; 7 bases align to TRBD1. CDR3 length equals 15 residues. Unmatched junction bases numbered 5, after V lost 5 bases and J lost 1 base. Germline CDR1 LNHDA, CDR2 SQIVND (reference sequence). CDR3 protein: CASSPTGTSNQPQHF. CDR3 DNA: TGTGCCAGTAGTCCGACAGGGACGAGCAATCAGCCCCAGCATTTT.

V and J are TRBV6-6 and TRBJ1-1; D is unresolved. Deletions cut 2 bases from V and 5 bases from J, with 6 bases between. CDR3 length: 12 residues. The germline V gene has CDR1 MNHNY and CDR2 SVGAGI (reference sequence). CDR3 protein: CASSYGGTEAFF. The CDR3 DNA sequence: TGTGCCAGCAGTTACGGTGGGACTGAAGCTTTCTTT.

This chain uses TRBV6-1 with TRBJ2-3, with 7 positions matching TRBD1. Germline CDR1 MNHNS, CDR2 SASEGT. V was pared by 2 bases and J by 4 bases, with 9 bases of the junction left unmatched. The CDR3 runs 16 residues. CDR3 coding DNA: TGTGCCAGCAGTGAAACAGGGGCCAAAGGTCCAGATACGCAGTATTTT. It codes for CASSETGAKGPDTQYF.

CDR3 residues: CAWSVAGAGAFF. CDR3 DNA: TGTGCCTGGAGTGTAGCCGGGGCCGGGGCTTTCTTT. This chain uses TRBV30 with TRBJ1-1, with D possibly matching TRBD1 (5 bases). The CDR3 loop spans 12 amino acids. Trimming took off 0 bases at V and 11 bases at J, with 13 bases between the two ends. Germline V CDR1 and CDR2: GTSNPN, SVGIG (reference sequence).